This T cell receptor (beta chain) was identified in a study of blood T cell repertoires in COVID-19. Study summary: The United States, Italy and Spain provided the acute and convalescent COVID-19 samples.

V shed 7 bases and J shed 7 bases, with 10 bases lying between them. Per the germline V gene, CDR1 is SQVTM and CDR2 is ANQGSEA. This CDR3 has 11 amino acids. Authors' data handling: By means of reference gene primer amplification, nucleated cell counts were estimated. Generated by immunoSEQ multiplex PCR, the TCRdb table keeps only in-frame clones and is missing some. The V and J calls and clone size come from that table; D and trimming were worked out from the DNA. The sample includes roughly 410,000 clones, 89% of them seen just once. One Seattle source followed patients from active infection through their disease course.

Sequencing input: peripheral blood. This TCR derives from a woman in her thirties or forties with COVID-19, enrolled during active disease. This chain connects TRBV29-1 to TRBJ1-4; D may be TRBD1 (5 bases). DNA for the CDR3: TGCAGCGCGGGGCGCGGTGAAAAACTGTTTTTT. Its translation is CSAGRGEKLFF. Looking up the rest from reference TRBV29-1 and TRBJ1-4 gives the full variable domain: SAVISQKPSRDICQRGTSLTIQCQVDSQVTMMFWYRQQPGQSLTLIATANQGSEATYESGFVIDKFPISRPNLTFSTLTVSNMSPEDSSIYLCSAGRGEKLFFGSGTQLSVL.